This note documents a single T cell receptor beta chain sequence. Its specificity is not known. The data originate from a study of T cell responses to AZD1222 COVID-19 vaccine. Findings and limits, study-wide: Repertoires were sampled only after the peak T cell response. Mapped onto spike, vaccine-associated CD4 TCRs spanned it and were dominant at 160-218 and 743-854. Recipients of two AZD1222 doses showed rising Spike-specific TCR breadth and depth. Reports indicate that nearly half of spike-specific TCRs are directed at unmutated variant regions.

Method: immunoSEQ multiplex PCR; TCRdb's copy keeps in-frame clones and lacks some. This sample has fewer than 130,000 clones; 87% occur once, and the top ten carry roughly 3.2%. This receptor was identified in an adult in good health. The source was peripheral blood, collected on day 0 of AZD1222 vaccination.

This CDR3 reads CASSLRADGQQGEQFF. The CDR3, as DNA: TGTGCCAGCAGCTTGAGGGCCGACGGCCAGCAGGGTGAGCAGTTCTTC. The chain joins TRBV5-5 to TRBJ2-1; maybe TRBD1 (5 bases). Trimming removed 1 base from V and 9 bases from J, with 20 bases in between. This CDR3 is built from 16 residues. The germline gives CDR1 SGHKS, CDR2 YYEKEE (reference sequence).